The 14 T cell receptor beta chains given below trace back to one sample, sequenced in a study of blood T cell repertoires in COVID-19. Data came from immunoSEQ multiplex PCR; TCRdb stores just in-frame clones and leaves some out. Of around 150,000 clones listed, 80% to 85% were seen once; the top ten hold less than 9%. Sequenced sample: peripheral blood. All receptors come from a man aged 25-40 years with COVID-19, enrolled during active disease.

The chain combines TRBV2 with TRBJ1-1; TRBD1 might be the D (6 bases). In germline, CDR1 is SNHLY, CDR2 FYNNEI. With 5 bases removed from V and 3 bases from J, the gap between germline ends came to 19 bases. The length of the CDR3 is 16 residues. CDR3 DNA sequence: TGTGCCAGCAGTATCCTCCTACAGGGTTTTGACACTGAAGCTTTCTTT. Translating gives CASSILLQGFDTEAFF.

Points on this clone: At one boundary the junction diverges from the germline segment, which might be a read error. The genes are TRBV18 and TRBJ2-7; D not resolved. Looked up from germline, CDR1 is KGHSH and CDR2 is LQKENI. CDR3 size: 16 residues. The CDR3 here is CASSPLSTRHDYEQYF. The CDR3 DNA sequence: TGTGCCAGCTCTCCACTTTCCACCCGACACGACTACGAGCAGTACTTC.

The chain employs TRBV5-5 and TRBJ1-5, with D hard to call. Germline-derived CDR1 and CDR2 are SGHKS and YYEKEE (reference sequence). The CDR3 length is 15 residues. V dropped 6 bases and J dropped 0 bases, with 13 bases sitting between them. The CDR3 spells CASTPGTYSNQPQHF. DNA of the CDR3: TGTGCCAGCACCCCGGGTACTTATAGCAATCAGCCCCAGCATTTT.

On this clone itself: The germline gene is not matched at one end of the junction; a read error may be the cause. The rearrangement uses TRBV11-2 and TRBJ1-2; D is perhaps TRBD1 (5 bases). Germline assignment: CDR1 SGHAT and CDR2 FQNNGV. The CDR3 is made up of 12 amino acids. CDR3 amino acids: CASSLLQGRALF. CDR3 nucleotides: TGTGCCAGCAGCTTGCTCCAGGGCCGTGCGCTCTTC.

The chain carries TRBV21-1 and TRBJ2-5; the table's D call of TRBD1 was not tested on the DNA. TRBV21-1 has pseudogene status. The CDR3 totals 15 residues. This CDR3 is CARSLRQGQGETQYF. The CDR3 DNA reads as TGTGCCAGGTCCTTGAGACAGGGCCAGGGGGAGACCCAGTACTTC.

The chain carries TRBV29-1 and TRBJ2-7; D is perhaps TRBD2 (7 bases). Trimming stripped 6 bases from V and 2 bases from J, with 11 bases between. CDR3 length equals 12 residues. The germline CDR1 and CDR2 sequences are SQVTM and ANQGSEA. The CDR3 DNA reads TGCAGCGTGGGGGGGCAGACCTACGAGCAGTACTTC. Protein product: CSVGGQTYEQYF.

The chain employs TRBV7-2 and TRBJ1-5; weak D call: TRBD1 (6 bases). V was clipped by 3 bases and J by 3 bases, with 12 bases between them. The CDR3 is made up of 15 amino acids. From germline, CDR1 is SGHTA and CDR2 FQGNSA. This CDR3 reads CASSFDRSPNQPQHF. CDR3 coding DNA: TGTGCCAGCAGCTTCGACAGGAGCCCCAATCAGCCCCAGCATTTT.

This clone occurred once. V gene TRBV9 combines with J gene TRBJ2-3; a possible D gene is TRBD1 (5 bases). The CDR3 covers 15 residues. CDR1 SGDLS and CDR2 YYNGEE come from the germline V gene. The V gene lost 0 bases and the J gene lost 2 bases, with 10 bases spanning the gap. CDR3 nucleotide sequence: TGTGCCAGCAGCGTAGGGGGCGCTCCCACAGATACGCAGTATTTT. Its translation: CASSVGGAPTDTQYF. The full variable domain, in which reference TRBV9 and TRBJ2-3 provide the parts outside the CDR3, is DSGVTQTPKHLITATGQRVTLRCSPRSGDLSVYWYQQSLDQGLQFLIQYYNGEERAKGNILERFSAQQFPDLHSELNLSSLELGDSALYFCASSVGGAPTDTQYFGPGTRLTVL.

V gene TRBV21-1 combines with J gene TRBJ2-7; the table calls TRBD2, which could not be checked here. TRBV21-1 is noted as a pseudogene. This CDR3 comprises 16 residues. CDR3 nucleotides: TGTGCCAGCAGTCACGCTTTAGAGGGAGCGTTTTACGAGCAGTACTTC. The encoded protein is CASSHALEGAFYEQYF.

The CDR3 region is CASSLPSGDYEQYF. CDR3 DNA: TGTGCCAGCAGCCTTCCTAGCGGAGACTACGAGCAGTACTTC. The gene calls are TRBV28 and TRBJ2-7, with 7 bases lining up with TRBD2. Germline lookup yields CDR1 MDHEN and CDR2 SYDVKM. V was pared by 6 bases and J by 3 bases, with 8 bases of the junction left unmatched. The CDR3 loop spans 14 amino acids.

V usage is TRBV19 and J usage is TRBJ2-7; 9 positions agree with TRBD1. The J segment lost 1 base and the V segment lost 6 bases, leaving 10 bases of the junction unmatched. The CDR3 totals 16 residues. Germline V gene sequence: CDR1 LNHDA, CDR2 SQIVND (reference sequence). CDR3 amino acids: CASSRDRASWSYEQYF. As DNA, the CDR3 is TGTGCCAGTAGCCGGGACAGGGCGTCTTGGTCCTACGAGCAGTACTTC.

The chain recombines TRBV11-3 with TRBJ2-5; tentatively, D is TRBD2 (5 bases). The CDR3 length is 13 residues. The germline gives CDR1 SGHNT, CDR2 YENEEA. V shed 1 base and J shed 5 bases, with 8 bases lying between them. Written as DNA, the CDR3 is TGTGCCAGCAGCTTAGCCGGGGATGAGACCCAGTACTTC. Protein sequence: CASSLAGDETQYF. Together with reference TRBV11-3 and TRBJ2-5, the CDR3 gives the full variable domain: EAGVVQSPRYKIIEKKQPVAFWCNPISGHNTLYWYLQNLGQGPELLIRYENEEAVDDSQLPKDRFSAERLKGVDSTLKIQPAELGDSAVYLCASSLAGDETQYFGPGTRLLVL.

The CDR3 DNA is TGTGCCAGCAGGTTGCTAGTAGACCATTCCGACAATGAGCAGTTCTTC. It encodes CASRLLVDHSDNEQFF. The chain uses TRBV21-1 and TRBJ2-1; the tabulated D call, TRBD2, remains unverified against the DNA. TRBV21-1 is an annotated pseudogene. The CDR3 extends over 16 amino acids.

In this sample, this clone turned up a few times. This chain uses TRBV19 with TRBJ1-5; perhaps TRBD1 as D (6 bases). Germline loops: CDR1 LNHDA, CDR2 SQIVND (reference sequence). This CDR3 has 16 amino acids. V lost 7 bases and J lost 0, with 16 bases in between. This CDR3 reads CASISTGRLSNQPQHF. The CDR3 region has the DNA TGTGCCAGTATCTCGACAGGCCGTCTTAGCAATCAGCCCCAGCATTTT.